Listed below are T cell receptor beta chains from one sample, sequenced in a study of blood T cell repertoires in COVID-19. Assay used: immunoSEQ multiplex PCR; TCRdb lists only in-frame clones, some missing. This table holds about 200,000 clones, around four fifths found once. The sample taken for sequencing was peripheral blood. These receptors all stem from a human donor with acute or convalescent COVID-19. The donor label of this sample is uncertain. The conserved cysteine and the conserved F or W are not part of the CDR3 here. Each record gives: J gene, V gene, CDR3 protein.

TRBJ2-1,TRBV11-2,ASSPSGDSYNEQF
TRBJ1-1,TRBV16,ASSQWGGEAEAF
TRBJ1-3,TRBV27,ASSVLTGGVGNTIY
TRBJ2-3,TRBV7-2,ASSLGVDTQY
TRBJ1-1,TRBV7-3,ASTQTRGNTEAF
TRBJ2-3,TRBV3-1/TRBV3-2,ASSYTRDTRDTQY
TRBJ2-1,TRBV6-2/TRBV6-3,ASSYSPPSGIYNEQF
TRBJ2-1,TRBV19,ASSGSASGRTGQF
TRBJ1-1,TRBV7-8,ASSSGQGPPRTEAF
TRBJ1-2,TRBV9,ASSVGTGVGYT
TRBJ1-2,TRBV28,ASITGAHDPYGYT
TRBJ1-2,TRBV30,AWNNRGTGLNYGYT
TRBJ1-4,TRBV18,ASSPLQGPNEKLF
TRBJ1-2,TRBV27,ASSPQTGGANYGYT
TRBJ2-5,TRBV5-1,ASSSAGGGAETQY
TRBJ2-7,TRBV11-2,ASSPGQLSYEQY
TRBJ2-2,TRBV28,ASRAGVPTGELF
TRBJ2-5,TRBV6-6,ASTYSGRQTQY
TRBJ1-6,TRBV28,ASSLDRSSYNSPLH
TRBJ2-2,TRBV5-1,ASSSISVANTGELF
TRBJ2-5,TRBV7-9,ASSSRRRELETQY
TRBJ2-5,TRBV29-1,SVEGASLRETQY
TRBJ1-2,TRBV19,ASSLVGTENAYGYT
TRBJ2-1,TRBV19,ASSSPGQGYNEQF
TRBJ2-7,TRBV14,ASSPEFGLPSSYEQY
TRBJ2-2,TRBV30,AWSQGTRTTGELF
TRBJ1-1,TRBV11-2,ASSLEGTGTEAF
TRBJ2-7,TRBV6-6,ASSYGIRSGEQY
TRBJ2-7,TRBV19,AVFRDNSYEQY